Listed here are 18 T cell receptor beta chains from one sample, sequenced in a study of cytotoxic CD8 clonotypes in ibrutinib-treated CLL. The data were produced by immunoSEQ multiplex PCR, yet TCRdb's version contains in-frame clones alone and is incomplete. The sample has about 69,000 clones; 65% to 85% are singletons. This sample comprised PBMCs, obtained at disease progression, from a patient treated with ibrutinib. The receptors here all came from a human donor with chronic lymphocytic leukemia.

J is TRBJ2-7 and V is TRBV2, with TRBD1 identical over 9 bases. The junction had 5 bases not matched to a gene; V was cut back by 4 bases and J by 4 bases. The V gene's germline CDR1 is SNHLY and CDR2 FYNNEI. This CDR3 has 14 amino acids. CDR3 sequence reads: CASSGQGVRYEQYF. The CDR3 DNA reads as TGTGCCAGCAGTGGACAGGGGGTGAGGTACGAGCAGTACTTC.

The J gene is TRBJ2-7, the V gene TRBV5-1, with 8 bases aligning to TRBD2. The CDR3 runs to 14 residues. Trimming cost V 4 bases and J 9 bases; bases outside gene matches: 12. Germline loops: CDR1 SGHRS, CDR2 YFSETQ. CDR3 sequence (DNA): TGCGCCAGCAGCCCCCGGACGGCGGGAGGCACGCAGTACTTC. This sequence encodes CASSPRTAGGTQYF.

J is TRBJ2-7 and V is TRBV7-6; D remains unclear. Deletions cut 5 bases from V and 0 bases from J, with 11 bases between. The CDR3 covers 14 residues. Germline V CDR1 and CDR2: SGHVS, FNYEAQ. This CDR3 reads CASSPNPVSYEQYF. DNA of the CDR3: TGTGCCAGCAGCCCCAATCCCGTCTCCTACGAGCAGTACTTC.

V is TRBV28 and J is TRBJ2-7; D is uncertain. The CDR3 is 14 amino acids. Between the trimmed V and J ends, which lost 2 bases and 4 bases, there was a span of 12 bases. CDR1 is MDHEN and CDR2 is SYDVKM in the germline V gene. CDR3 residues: CASSLPSQRYEQYF. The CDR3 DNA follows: TGTGCCAGCAGTTTACCCTCACAAAGATACGAGCAGTACTTC.

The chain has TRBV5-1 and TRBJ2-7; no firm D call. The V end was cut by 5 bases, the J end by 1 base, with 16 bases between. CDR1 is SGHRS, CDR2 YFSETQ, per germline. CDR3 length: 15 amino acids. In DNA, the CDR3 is TGCGCCAGCAGACCCGCAGCGTCTGGATCCTACGAGCAGTACTTC. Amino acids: CASRPAASGSYEQYF.

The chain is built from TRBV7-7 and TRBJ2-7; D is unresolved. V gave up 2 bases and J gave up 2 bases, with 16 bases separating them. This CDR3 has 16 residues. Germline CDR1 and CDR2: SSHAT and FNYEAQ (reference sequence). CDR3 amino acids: CASSLTYTDITYEQYF. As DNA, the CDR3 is TGTGCCAGCAGCTTAACCTACACCGACATTACCTACGAGCAGTACTTC.

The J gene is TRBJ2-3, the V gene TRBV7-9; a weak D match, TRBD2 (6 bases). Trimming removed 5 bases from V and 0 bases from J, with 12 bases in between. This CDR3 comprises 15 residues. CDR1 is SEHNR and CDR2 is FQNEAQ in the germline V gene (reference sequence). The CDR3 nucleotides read TGTGCCAGCAGCCCTTCTAGCGTGAGCACAGATACGCAGTATTTT. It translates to CASSPSSVSTDTQYF.

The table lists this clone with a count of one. The CDR3 region has the DNA TGTGCCATCTCTGAGAAGGGCGGGGGGTACGAGCAGTACTTC. Amino acids: CAISEKGGGYEQYF. The chain is built from TRBV10-3 and TRBJ2-7; 8 positions match TRBD2. V trimming: 8 bases; J trimming: 4 bases; junction bases outside the gene matches: 10. The CDR3 has 14 residues. CDR1 is ENHRY, CDR2 SYGVKD, per germline.

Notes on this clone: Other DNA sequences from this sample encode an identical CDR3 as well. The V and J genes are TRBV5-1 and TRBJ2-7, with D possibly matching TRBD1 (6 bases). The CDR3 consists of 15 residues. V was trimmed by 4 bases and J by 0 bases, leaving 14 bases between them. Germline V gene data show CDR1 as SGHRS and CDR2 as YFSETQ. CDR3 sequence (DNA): TGCGCCAGCAGCCCGGGACATCTAAGCTCCTACGAGCAGTACTTC. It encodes CASSPGHLSSYEQYF.

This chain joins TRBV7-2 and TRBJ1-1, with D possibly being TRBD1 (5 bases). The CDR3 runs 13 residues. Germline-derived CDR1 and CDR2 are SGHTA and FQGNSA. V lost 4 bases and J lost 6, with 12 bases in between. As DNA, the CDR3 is TGTGCCAGCAGCTCCCGGACATTCTCTGAAGCTTTCTTT. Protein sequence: CASSSRTFSEAFF. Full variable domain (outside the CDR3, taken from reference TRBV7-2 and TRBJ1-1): GAGVSQSPSNKVTEKGKDVELRCDPISGHTALYWYRQSLGQGLEFLIYFQGNSAPDKSGLPSDRFSAERTGGSVSTLTIQRTQQEDSAVYLCASSSRTFSEAFFGQGTRLTVV.

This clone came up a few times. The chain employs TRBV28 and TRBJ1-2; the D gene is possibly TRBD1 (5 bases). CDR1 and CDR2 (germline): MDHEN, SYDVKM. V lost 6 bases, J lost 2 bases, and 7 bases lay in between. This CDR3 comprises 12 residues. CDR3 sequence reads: CASRDTNYGYTF. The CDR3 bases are TGTGCCAGCAGGGACACCAACTATGGCTACACCTTC.

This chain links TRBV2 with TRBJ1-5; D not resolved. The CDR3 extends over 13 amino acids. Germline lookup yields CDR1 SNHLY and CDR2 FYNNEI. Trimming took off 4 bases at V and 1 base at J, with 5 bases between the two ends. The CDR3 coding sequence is TGTGCCAGCAGTGTATGGAGCAATCAGCCCCAGCATTTT. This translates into CASSVWSNQPQHF. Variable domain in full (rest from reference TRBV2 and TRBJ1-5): EPEVTQTPSHQVTQMGQEVILRCVPISNHLYFYWYRQILGQKVEFLVSFYNNEISEKSEIFDDQFSVERPDGSNFTLKIRSTKLEDSAMYFCASSVWSNQPQHFGDGTRLSIL.

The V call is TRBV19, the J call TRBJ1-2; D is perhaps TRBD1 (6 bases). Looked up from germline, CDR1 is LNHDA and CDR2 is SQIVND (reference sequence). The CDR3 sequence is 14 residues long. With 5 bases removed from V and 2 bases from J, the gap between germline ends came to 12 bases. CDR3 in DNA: TGTGCCAGTAGTTTACAGGGCTTCAACTATGGCTACACCTTC. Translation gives CASSLQGFNYGYTF.

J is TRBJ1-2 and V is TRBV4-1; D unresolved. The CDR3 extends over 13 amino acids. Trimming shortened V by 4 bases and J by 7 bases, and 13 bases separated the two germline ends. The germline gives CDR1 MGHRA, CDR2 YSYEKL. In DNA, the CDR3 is TGCGCCAGCAGCCCCGATGGATTTGTTGGCTACACCTTC. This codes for CASSPDGFVGYTF.

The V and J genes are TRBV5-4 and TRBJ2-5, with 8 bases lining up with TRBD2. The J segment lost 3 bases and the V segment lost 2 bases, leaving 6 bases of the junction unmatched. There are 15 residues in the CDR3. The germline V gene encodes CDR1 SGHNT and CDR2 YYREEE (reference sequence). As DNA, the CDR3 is TGTGCCAGCAGCTTCTCCGGGACTAGAAAAGAGACCCAGTACTTC. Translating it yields CASSFSGTRKETQYF.

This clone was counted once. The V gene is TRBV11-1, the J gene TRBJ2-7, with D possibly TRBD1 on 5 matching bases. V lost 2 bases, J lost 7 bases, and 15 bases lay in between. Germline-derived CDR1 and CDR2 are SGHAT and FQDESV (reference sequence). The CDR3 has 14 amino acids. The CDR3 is CASSLRTSRSEQYF. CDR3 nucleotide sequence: TGTGCCAGCAGCTTACGGACAAGCAGAAGTGAGCAGTACTTC.

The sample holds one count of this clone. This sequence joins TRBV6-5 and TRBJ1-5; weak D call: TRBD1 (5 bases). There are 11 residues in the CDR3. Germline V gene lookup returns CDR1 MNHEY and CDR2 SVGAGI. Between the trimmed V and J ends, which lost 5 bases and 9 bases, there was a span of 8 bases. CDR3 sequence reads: CASSGQTPQHF. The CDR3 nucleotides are TGTGCCAGCAGTGGACAAACGCCCCAGCATTTT.

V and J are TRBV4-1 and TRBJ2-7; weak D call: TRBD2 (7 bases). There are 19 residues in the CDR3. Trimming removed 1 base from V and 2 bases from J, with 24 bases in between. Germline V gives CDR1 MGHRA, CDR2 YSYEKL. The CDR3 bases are TGCGCCAGCAGCCAAGGCCGATTCCGTCACGGGGGGCAAACCTACGAGCAGTACTTC. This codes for CASSQGRFRHGGQTYEQYF.